Given below is one T cell receptor (beta chain) in context. Antigen unknown. The entry originates in a study of T cell responses to AZD1222 COVID-19 vaccine. Broader study findings: White British people made up most donors, females outnumbered males, and clonal diversity was possibly underestimated. Baseline antibody screening turned up just a handful of seropositive AZD1222 recipients.

Some clones are missing from TCRdb's copy, which holds only in-frame ones; the method was immunoSEQ multiplex PCR. The sample lists over 45,000 clones, 70% to 90% occurring once. The sequence was obtained from an adult in good health. Source: peripheral blood, taken on day 0 of AZD1222 vaccination.

The CDR3 bases are TGTGCCAGTGGCGACGTGATGGGCACTGAAGCTTTCTTT. It specifies CASGDVMGTEAFF. The chain carries TRBV19 and TRBJ1-1; D ambiguous. From germline, CDR1 is LNHDA and CDR2 SQIVND (reference sequence). CDR3 length: 13 amino acids. Trimming removed 8 bases at V and 4 bases at J, with 14 bases between.